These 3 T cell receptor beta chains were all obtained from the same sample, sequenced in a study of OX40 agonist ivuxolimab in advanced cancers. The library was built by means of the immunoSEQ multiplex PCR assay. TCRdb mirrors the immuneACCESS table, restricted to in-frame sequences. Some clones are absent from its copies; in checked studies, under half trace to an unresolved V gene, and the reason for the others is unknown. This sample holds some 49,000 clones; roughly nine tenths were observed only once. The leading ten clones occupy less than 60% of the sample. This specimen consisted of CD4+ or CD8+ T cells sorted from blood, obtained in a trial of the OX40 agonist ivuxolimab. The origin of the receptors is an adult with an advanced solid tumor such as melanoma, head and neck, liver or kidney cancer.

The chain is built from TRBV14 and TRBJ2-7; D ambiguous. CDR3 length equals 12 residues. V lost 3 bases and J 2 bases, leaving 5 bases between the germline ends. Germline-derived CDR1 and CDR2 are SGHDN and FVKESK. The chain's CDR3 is CASSHLTYEQYF. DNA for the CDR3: TGTGCCAGCAGCCACCTAACCTACGAGCAGTACTTC.

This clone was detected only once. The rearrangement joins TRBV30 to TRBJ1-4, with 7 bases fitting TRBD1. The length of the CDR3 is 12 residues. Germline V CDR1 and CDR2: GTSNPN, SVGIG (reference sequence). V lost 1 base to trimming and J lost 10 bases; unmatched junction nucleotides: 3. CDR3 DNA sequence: TGTGCCTGGAGTGGACAGGGAGGAAAACTGTTTTTT. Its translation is CAWSGQGGKLFF.

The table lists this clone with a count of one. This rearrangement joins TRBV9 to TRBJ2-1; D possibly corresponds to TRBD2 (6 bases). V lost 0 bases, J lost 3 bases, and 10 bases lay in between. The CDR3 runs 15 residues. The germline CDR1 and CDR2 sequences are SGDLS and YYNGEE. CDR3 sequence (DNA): TGTGCCAGCAGCGTAGAGGAGGGCGGCTACAATGAGCAGTTCTTC. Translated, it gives CASSVEEGGYNEQFF.